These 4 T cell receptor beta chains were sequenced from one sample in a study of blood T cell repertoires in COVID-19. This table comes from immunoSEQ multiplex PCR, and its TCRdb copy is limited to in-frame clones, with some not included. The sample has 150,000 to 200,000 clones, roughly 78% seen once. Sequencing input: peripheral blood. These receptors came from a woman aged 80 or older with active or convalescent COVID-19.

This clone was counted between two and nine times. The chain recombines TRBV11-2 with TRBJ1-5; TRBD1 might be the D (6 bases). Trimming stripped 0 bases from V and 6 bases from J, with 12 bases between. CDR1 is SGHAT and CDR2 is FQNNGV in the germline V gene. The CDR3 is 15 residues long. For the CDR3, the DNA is TGTGCCAGCAGCTTAGACACAGGGAATTTTCAGCCCCAGCATTTT. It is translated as CASSLDTGNFQPQHF.

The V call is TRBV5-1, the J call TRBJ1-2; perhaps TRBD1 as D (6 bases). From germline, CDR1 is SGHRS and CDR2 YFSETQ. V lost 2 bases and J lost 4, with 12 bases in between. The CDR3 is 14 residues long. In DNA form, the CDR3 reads TGCGCCAGCAGCTTAGCGGACAGTTCCTATGGCTACACCTTC. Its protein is CASSLADSSYGYTF.

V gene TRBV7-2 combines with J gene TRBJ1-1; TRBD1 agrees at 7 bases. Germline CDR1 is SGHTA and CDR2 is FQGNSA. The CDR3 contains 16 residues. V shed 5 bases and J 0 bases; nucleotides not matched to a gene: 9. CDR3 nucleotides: TGTGCCAGCAGCGTAGGACAGGTCCTCATGAACACTGAAGCTTTCTTT. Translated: CASSVGQVLMNTEAFF.

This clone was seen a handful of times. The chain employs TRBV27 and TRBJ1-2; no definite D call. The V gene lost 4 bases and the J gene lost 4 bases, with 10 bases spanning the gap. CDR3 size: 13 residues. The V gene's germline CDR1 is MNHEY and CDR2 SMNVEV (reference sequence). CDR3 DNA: TGTGCCAGCAGTTCAATTATCGGCTATGGCTACACCTTC. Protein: CASSSIIGYGYTF.